The rows below give T cell receptor beta chains drawn from one sample of a study of identical twins. Via MiXCR, TCRdb re-called the 5' RACE reads, giving one row per CDR3 protein. The data contain about 1.7 million distinct CDR3 sequences, less than 35% of them singletons. Sequences were obtained from cord blood. These receptors were taken from a newborn girl in good health. The CDR3 runs from the conserved cysteine through the conserved F or W. A D gene is named only where the DNA matches it firmly. Expanded clones get a size class; other rows say once, few or many, or leave the size out.

TRBV4-1	NA	NA	TRBJ2-3	CASSQPAGTDTQYF	TGCGCCAGCAGCCAGCCGGCAGGAACAGATACGCAGTATTTT
TRBV20-1	NA	NA	TRBJ1-4	CSASGGGINEKLFF	TGCAGTGCTAGCGGGGGAGGGATTAATGAAAAACTGTTTTTT
TRBV30	NA	few	TRBJ2-7	CAWSSGATYEQYF	TGTGCCTGGAGTTCAGGGGCCACCTACGAGCAGTACTTC
TRBV12-3/TRBV12-4	NA	NA	TRBJ1-6	CASSPRAGSNSPLHF	TGTGCCAGCAGTCCCCGGGCGGGGTCTAATTCACCCCTCCACTTT
TRBV11-2	NA	NA	TRBJ1-1	CASSLVSPGHLLNTEAFF	TGTGCCAGCAGCTTAGTCAGCCCGGGACACCTATTGAACACTGAAGCTTTCTTT
TRBV6-2/TRBV6-3	TRBD2	NA	TRBJ2-3	CASSSDLGLAGADTQYF	TGTGCCAGCAGTTCCGACCTGGGACTAGCGGGAGCAGATACGCAGTATTTT
TRBV7-9	NA	NA	TRBJ2-7	CASSLGKLGAPYEQYF	TGTGCCAGCAGCTTAGGAAAGTTAGGGGCCCCCTACGAGCAGTACTTC
TRBV9	NA	NA	TRBJ2-6	CASSVTSLSGANVLTF	TGTGCCAGCAGCGTTACCTCCCTCTCTGGGGCCAACGTCCTGACTTTC
TRBV6-6	NA	many	TRBJ1-2	CASSLSNGYTF	TGTGCCAGCAGTCTATCGAATGGCTACACCTTC
TRBV28	NA	NA	TRBJ2-6	CASSPVGANVLTF	TGTGCCAGCAGTCCTGTAGGGGCCAACGTCCTGACTTTC
TRBV6-4	NA	few	TRBJ2-1	CASSATPVRNEQFF	TGTGCCAGCAGTGCGACGCCGGTCAGGAATGAGCAGTTCTTC
TRBV2	NA	NA	TRBJ2-3	CASIPASPQTDTQCF	TGTGCCAGCATCCCGGCTAGCCCCCAAACAGATACGCAGTGTTTT
TRBV16	NA	NA	TRBJ1-2	CASSQSTKGNRNYGYTF	TGTGCCAGCAGCCAATCCACAAAGGGGAATCGTAACTATGGCTACACCTTC
TRBV4-2	NA	few	TRBJ2-7	CASSHLWWRKTGRREFDEQYF	TGTGCCAGCAGCCACCTATGGTGGAGAAAGACAGGGCGACGGGAGTTTGACGAGCAGTACTTC
TRBV10-3	NA	NA	TRBJ2-7	CAISESSSYEQYF	TGTGCCATCAGTGAGTCCAGCTCCTACGAGCAGTACTTC
TRBV16	NA	NA	TRBJ2-4	CASSQFSGIVSPLGNIQYF	TGTGCCAGCAGCCAATTTTCAGGAATTGTGTCTCCACTGGGTAACATTCAGTACTTC
TRBV20-1	NA	few	TRBJ2-1	CSARPVYSGLFNEQFF	TGCAGTGCTAGACCAGTTTACTCGGGCCTATTCAATGAGCAGTTCTTC
TRBV28	TRBD1	NA	TRBJ2-7	CASKGQGASYEQYF	TGTGCCAGCAAGGGACAGGGGGCAAGCTACGAGCAGTACTTC
TRBV27	NA	NA	TRBJ2-7	CASSLPHLSYNEQYF	TGTGCCAGCAGTTTACCACACCTTAGCTACAATGAGCAGTACTTC
TRBV27	TRBD1	NA	TRBJ1-2	CASSFQGDRRGYTF	TGTGCCAGCAGTTTTCAGGGGGACCGTCGCGGCTACACCTTC
TRBV24-1	NA	NA	TRBJ2-3	CATGSRGERHGDTQYF	TGTGCCACCGGTTCACGGGGCGAGAGGCATGGAGATACGCAGTATTTT
TRBV4-2	NA	few	TRBJ2-7	CASSQASGVFYEQYF	TGTGCCAGCAGCCAAGCTTCTGGGGTCTTTTACGAGCAGTACTTC
TRBV15	NA	NA	TRBJ1-2	CATSRDRGAGNYGYTF	TGTGCCACCAGCAGAGATCGGGGTGCAGGAAACTATGGCTACACCTTC
TRBV4-1	NA	NA	TRBJ2-1	CASSTIAIPYNEQCF	TGCGCCAGCAGTACAATAGCGATTCCCTACAATGAGCAGTGCTTC
TRBV2	TRBD2	few	TRBJ2-1	CASSPRTSGREGNEQFF	TGTGCCAGCAGTCCTAGGACTAGCGGGAGGGAAGGGAATGAGCAGTTCTTC
TRBV28	NA	NA	TRBJ1-2	CASSLPTRGDYGYTF	TGTGCCAGCAGTTTACCCACGCGGGGGGACTATGGCTACACCTTC
TRBV7-2	TRBD2	few	TRBJ2-1	CASCKREGDMDEQFF	TGTGCCAGCTGTAAGCGGGAGGGGGACATGGATGAGCAGTTCTTC
TRBV6-5	TRBD1	few	TRBJ2-7	CASSPQWDRLHEQYF	TGTGCCAGCAGTCCCCAGTGGGACAGGCTGCACGAGCAGTACTTC
TRBV20-1	NA	NA	TRBJ1-5	CSARRTVPIGMGNQPQHF	TGCAGTGCTAGACGGACAGTGCCTATAGGAATGGGCAATCAGCCCCAGCATTTT
TRBV28	NA	NA	TRBJ2-5	CASRTTKNEQYF	TGTGCCAGCAGGACGACTAAGAATGAGCAGTACTTC
TRBV12-3/TRBV12-4	NA	once	TRBJ1-5	CASSSTPGRPNQPQHF	TGTGCCAGCAGTTCAACCCCGGGACGGCCAAATCAGCCCCAGCATTTT
TRBV12-3/TRBV12-4	TRBD2	many	TRBJ2-3	CASSSSLRGLANTDTQYF	TGTGCCAGCAGTTCTAGCCTAAGGGGACTAGCTAACACAGATACGCAGTATTTT
TRBV12-3/TRBV12-4	NA	NA	TRBJ1-5	CASSLASAVQNQPQHF	TGTGCCAGCAGTTTAGCGTCCGCCGTACAAAATCAGCCCCAGCATTTT
TRBV29-1	NA	NA	TRBJ1-1	CSVETGDPEAFF	TGCAGCGTTGAGACGGGGGATCCTGAAGCTTTCTTT
TRBV5-1	TRBD2	NA	TRBJ2-7	CASSWRTSNEQYF	TGCGCCAGCAGCTGGAGGACTAGCAACGAGCAGTACTTC
TRBV6-5	TRBD1	once	TRBJ1-5	CASSKTGALGQPQHF	TGTGCCAGCAGTAAGACAGGGGCCCTGGGGCAGCCCCAGCATTTT
TRBV28	NA	few	TRBJ2-3	CASRNTPPTTDTQYF	TGTGCCAGCAGAAACACACCGCCCACCACAGATACGCAGTATTTT
TRBV7-2	NA	NA	TRBJ2-1	CASSLGPPSSYNEQFF	TGTGCCAGCAGCTTAGGTCCCCCGAGCTCCTACAATGAGCAGTTCTTC
TRBV14	TRBD2	NA	TRBJ2-5	CASSQVSGGLRDEQYF	TGTGCCAGCAGCCAAGTGTCGGGGGGGCTAAGGGATGAGCAGTACTTC
TRBV7-2	NA	NA	TRBJ1-2	CAARRAYGYTF	TGTGCCGCGAGGAGGGCCTATGGCTACACCTTC
TRBV3-1	TRBD2	NA	TRBJ2-7	CASSHSAGREQYF	TGTGCCAGCAGCCATTCAGCGGGACGGGAGCAGTACTTC
TRBV7-9	TRBD2	NA	TRBJ2-7	CASSLEPCLLAGVTYEQYF	TGTGCCAGCAGCTTAGAGCCCTGCTTACTAGCGGGGGTTACCTACGAGCAGTACTTC